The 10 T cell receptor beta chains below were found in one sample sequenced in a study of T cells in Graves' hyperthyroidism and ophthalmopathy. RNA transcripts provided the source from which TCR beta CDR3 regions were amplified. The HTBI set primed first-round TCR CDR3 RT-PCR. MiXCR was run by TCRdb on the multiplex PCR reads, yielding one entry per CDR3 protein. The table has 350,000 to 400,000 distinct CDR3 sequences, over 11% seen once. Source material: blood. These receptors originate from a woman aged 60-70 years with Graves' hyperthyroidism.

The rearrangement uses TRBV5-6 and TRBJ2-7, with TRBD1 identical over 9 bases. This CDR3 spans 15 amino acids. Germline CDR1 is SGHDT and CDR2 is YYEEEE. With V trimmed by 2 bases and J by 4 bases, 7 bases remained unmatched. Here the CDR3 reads CASSFGTGLRYEQYF. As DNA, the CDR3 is TGTGCCAGCAGCTTTGGGACAGGGCTCAGGTACGAGCAGTACTTC. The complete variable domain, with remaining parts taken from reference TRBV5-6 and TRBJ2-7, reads DAGVTQSPTHLIKTRGQQVTLRCSPKSGHDTVSWYQQALGQGPQFIFQYYEEEERQRGNFPDRFSGHQFPNYSSELNVNALLLGDSALYLCASSFGTGLRYEQYFGPGTRLTVT.

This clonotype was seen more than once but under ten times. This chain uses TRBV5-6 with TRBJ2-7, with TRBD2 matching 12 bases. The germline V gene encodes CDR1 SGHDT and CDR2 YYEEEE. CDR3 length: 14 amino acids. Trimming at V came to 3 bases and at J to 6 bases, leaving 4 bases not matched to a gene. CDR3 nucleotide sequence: TGTGCCAGCAGCTCGACTAGCGGGAGCCGCGAGCAGTACTTC. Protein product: CASSSTSGSREQYF. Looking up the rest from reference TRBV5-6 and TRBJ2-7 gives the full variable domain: DAGVTQSPTHLIKTRGQQVTLRCSPKSGHDTVSWYQQALGQGPQFIFQYYEEEERQRGNFPDRFSGHQFPNYSSELNVNALLLGDSALYLCASSSTSGSREQYFGPGTRLTVT.

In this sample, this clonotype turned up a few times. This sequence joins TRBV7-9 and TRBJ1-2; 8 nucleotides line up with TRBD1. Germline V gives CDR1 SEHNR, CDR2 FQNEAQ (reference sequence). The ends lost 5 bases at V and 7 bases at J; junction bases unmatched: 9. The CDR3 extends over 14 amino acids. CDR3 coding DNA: TGTGCCAGCAGCACCCGGACAGGGTGGGGTGGCTACACCTTC. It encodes CASSTRTGWGGYTF.

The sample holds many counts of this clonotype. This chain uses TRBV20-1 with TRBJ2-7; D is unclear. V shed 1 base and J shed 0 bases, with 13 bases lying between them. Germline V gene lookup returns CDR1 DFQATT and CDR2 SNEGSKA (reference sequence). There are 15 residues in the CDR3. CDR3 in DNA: TGCAGTGCTAGAGTGAGCACCCCCGGCTCCTACGAGCAGTACTTC. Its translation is CSARVSTPGSYEQYF.

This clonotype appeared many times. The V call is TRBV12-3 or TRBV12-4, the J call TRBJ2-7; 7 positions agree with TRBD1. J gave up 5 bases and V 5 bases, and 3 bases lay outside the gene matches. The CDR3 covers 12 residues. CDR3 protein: CASSIQGNEQYF. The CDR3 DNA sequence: TGTGCCAGCAGTATACAGGGGAACGAGCAGTACTTC.

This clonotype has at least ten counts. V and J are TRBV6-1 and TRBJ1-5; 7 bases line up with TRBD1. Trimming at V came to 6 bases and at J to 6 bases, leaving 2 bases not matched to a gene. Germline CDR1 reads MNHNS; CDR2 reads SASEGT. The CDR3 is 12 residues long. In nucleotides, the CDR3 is TGTGCCAGCAGCAACAGGGGTCAGCCCCAGCATTTT. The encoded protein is CASSNRGQPQHF.

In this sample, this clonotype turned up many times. This chain's CDR3 is CATSDFFGSPNTGELFF. CDR3 bases: TGTGCCACCAGTGATTTCTTTGGCAGCCCGAACACCGGGGAGCTGTTTTTT. This chain uses TRBV24-1 with TRBJ2-2, with D uncertain. CDR1 is KGHDR, CDR2 SFDVKD, per germline. The CDR3 sequence is 17 residues long. Trimming stripped 1 base from V and 0 bases from J, with 11 bases between.

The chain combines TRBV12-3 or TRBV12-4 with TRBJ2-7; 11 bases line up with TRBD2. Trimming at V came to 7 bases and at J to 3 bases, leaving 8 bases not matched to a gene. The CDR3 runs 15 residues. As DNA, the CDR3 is TGTGCCAGCACCCGATCCGGGACTAGCGGCTACGAGCAGTACTTC. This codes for CASTRSGTSGYEQYF.

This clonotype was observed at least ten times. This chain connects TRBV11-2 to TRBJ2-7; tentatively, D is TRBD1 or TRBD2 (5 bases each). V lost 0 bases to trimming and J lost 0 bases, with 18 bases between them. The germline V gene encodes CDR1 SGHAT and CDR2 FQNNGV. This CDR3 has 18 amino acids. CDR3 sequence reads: CASSLDLGVTGSSYEQYF. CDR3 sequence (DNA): TGTGCCAGCAGCTTAGATCTGGGGGTAACGGGGAGCTCCTACGAGCAGTACTTC.

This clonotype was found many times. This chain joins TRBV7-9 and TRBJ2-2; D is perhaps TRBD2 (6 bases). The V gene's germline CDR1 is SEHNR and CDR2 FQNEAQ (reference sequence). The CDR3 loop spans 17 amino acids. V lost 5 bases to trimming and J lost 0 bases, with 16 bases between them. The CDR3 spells CASSLPGRQPNTGELFF. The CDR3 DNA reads TGTGCCAGCAGCCTCCCCGGGAGACAACCGAACACCGGGGAGCTGTTTTTT.